This entry is about one TCR beta chain. Sequencing used immunoSEQ multiplex PCR; TCRdb keeps in-frame clones, though not all of them. The sample consists of 300,000 to 400,000 clones, over 80% of them appearing once. The source of the sample is a study of blood T cell repertoires in COVID-19. The ends lost 1 base at V and 7 bases at J; junction bases unmatched: 4. Germline CDR1 and CDR2: LGHDT and YNNKEL (reference sequence). CDR3 length: 15 residues. The material sequenced was peripheral blood. The genes are TRBV3-1 (or the pseudogene TRBV3-2) and TRBJ1-6; 7 bases are a match to TRBD1. This TCR was sampled from a woman between 45 and 65 years old with COVID-19, enrolled during active disease. The chain's CDR3 is CASSQATGANSPLHF. The CDR3 DNA reads as TGTGCCAGCAGCCAAGCTACAGGGGCGAATTCACCCCTCCACTTT.